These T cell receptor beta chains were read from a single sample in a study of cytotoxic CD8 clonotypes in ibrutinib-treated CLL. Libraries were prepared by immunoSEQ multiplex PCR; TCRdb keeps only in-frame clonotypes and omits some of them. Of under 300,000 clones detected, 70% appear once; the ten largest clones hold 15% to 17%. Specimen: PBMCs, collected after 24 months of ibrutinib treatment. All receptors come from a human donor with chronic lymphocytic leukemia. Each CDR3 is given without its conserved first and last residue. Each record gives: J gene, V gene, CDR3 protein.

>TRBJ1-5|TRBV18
ASSPQQVLNQPQH
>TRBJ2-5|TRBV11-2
ASSGSLGRETQY
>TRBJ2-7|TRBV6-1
ASSEATGWYEQY
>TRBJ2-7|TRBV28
ASSSLPYEQY
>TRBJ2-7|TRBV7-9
ASSSFGVGQGAYEQY
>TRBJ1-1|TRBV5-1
ASSPQGGMNTEAF
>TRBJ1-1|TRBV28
ASIGTGEAF
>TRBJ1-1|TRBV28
ATRGREGSAF
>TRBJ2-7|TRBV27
ASSLWDRGYEQY
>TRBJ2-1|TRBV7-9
ASSLREAGNEQF
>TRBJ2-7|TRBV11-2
ASSFPGLLSYEQY
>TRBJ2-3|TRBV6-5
ASRDTSGSTDTQY
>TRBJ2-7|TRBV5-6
ASSFRDYLSYEQY
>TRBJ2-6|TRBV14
ASSQGWANVLT
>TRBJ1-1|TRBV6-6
ASSYSDRPGGTEAF